The clone carrying this T cell receptor (beta chain) was found many times. As yet, its antigen is unknown. Amplification yielded TCR beta CDR3 regions, with RNA transcripts as the source. The HTBI primer set was used in a first-round RT-PCR of the TCR CDR3. MiXCR was run by TCRdb on the multiplex PCR reads, yielding one entry per CDR3 protein. The data show about 550,000 distinct CDR3 sequences, around 21% seen once. This CDR3 region has 13 residues. Germline CDR1 is MDHEN and CDR2 is SYDVKM. V was clipped by 4 bases and J by 7 bases; unmatched bases: 3. The entry originates in a study of T cells in Graves' hyperthyroidism and ophthalmopathy. Study-wide results and caveats: A median around 5.9 months before onset, the model predicted ophthalmopathy.

The source material was blood. This receptor was taken from a man aged 18 to 35 with Graves' hyperthyroidism. The rearrangement links TRBV28 to TRBJ1-5, with 8 positions matching TRBD1. Here the CDR3 reads CASSYRGIQPQHF. The CDR3 coding sequence is TGTGCCAGCAGTTACAGGGGGATCCAGCCCCAGCATTTT.